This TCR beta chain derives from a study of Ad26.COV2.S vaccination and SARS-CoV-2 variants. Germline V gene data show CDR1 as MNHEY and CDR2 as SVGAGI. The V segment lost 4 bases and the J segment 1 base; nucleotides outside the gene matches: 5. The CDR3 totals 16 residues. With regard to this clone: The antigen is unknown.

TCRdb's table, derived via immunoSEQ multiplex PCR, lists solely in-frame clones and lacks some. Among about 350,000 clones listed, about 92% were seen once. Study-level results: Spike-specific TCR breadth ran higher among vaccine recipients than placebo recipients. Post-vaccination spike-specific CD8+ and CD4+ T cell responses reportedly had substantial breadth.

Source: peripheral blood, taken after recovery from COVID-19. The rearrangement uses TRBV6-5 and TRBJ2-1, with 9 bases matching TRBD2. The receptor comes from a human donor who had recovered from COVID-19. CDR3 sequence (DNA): TGTGCCAGCAGTTTGGCGGGGGGGCGGTCCTACAATGAGCAGTTCTTC. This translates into CASSLAGGRSYNEQFF.